This is a list of T cell receptor beta chains from one sample in a study of blood T cell repertoires in COVID-19. Assay used: immunoSEQ multiplex PCR; TCRdb lists only in-frame clones, some missing. The data show about 140,000 clones, with roughly four fifths seen just once and 3% to 3.5% held by the top ten. Input material: PBMCs or T cells enriched from blood (not recorded which). The receptors were sampled from a woman aged 50 to 60 with acute COVID-19. CDR3s include the opening cysteine and the closing phenylalanine or tryptophan. Each record gives: D gene, J gene, clone size, V gene, CDR3 DNA, CDR3 protein. A D gene is named only where the DNA matches it firmly. The listing skips clone size in some rows; elsewhere it reads once, few, many or a size class.

. | TRBJ2-7 | . | TRBV5-1 | TGCGCCAGCAGCTTAGATGAGGGAAGTCGGCAGTACTTC | CASSLDEGSRQYF
. | TRBJ2-3 | few | TRBV9 | TGTGCCAGCAGCGTAGGGACTACTAGCACAGATACGCAGTATTTT | CASSVGTTSTDTQYF
TRBD2 | TRBJ2-6 | . | TRBV9 | TGTGCCAGCAGCGTAGGAATCGGGGGGTATGGGGCCAACGTCCTGACTTTC | CASSVGIGGYGANVLTF
. | TRBJ2-6 | . | TRBV11-3 | TGTGCCAGCAGCTTAACAGGGCGGGCCAACGTCCTGACTTTC | CASSLTGRANVLTF
TRBD1 | TRBJ2-7 | few | TRBV30 | TGTGCCTGGAGACCGGGACAGGGGGCGAGCGAGCAGTACTTC | CAWRPGQGASEQYF
. | TRBJ2-2 | once | TRBV7-9 | TGTGCCAGCAGGGGCGCAGTGCCAGGTGGGGAGCTGTTTTTT | CASRGAVPGGELFF
TRBD2 | TRBJ2-2 | . | TRBV3-1/TRBV3-2 | TGTGCCAGCAGCCAAGTTGGGCTAGCGGGTTCGAACACCGGGGAGCTGTTTTTT | CASSQVGLAGSNTGELFF
. | TRBJ2-2 | once | TRBV15 | TGTGCCACCAGCAGAGACTACACCGGGGAGCTGTTTTTT | CATSRDYTGELFF
TRBD2 | TRBJ2-7 | . | TRBV4-2 | TGTGCCAGCAGCCAAGCTATCACTAGCGGGAGTTACGAGCAGTACTTC | CASSQAITSGSYEQYF
TRBD1 | TRBJ2-5 | . | TRBV7-8 | TGTGCCAGCAGCTTAGGGGCCGGGACAGGGCCCTCGCGGACCCAGTACTTC | CASSLGAGTGPSRTQYF